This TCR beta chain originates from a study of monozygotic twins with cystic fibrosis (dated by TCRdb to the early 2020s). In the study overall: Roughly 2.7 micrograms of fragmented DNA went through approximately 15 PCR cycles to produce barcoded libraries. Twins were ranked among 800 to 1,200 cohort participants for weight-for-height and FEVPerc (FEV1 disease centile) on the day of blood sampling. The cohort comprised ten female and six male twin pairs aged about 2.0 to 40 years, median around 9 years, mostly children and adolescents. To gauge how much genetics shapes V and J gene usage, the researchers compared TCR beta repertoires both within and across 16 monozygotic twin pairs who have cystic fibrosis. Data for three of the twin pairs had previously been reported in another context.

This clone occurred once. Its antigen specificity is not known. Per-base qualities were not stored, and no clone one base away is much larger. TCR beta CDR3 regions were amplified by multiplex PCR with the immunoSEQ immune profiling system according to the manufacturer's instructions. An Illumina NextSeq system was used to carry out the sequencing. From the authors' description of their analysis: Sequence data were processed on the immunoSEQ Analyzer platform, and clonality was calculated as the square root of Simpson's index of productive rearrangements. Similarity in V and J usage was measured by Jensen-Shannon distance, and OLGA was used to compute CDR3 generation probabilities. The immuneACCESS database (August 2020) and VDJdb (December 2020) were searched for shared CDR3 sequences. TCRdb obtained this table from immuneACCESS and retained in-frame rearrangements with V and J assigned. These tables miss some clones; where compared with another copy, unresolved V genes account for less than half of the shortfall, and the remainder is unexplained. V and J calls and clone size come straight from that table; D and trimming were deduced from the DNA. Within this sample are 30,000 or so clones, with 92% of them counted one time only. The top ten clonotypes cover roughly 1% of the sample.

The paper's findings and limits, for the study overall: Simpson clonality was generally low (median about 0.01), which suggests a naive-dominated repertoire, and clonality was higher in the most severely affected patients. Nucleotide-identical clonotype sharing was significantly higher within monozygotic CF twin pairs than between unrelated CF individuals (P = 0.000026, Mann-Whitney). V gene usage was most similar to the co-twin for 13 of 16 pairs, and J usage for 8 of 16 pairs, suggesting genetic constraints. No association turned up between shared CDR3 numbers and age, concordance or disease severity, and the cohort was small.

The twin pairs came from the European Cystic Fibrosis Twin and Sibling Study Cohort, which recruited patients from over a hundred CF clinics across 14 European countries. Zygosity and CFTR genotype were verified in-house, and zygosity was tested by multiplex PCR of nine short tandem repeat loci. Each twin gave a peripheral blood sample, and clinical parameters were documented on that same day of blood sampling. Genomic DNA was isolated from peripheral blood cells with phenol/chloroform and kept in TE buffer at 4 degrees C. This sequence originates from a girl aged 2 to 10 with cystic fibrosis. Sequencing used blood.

The sequenced DNA: TGTGCCAGCAGCTCACTCAATGAGCAGTTCTTC. This translates into CASSSLNEQFF. The V gene is TRBV9 and the J gene is TRBJ2-1, with the D gene not confidently named. The germline V gene provides CDR1 SGDLS and CDR2 YYNGEE. V gives up 4 bases and J gives up 6 bases, and the segment between their germline ends measures 5 bases. The CDR3 numbers 11 residues from cysteine through phenylalanine. Just CDR3 DNA is preserved here, 33 bases in frame from base 1.